This TCR beta chain came from a study of technical replicates of blood from several donors (TCRdb year 2017). In this sample, this clone turned up once. The clone's antigen remains unknown. No quality values exist for individual bases; no much larger clone is one base distant. The library relied on the immunoSEQ multiplex PCR assay. This is the immuneACCESS table as TCRdb keeps it, with only in-frame sequences that have V and J called. A part of the clones is gone; compared with another copy, unresolved V genes explain less than half, and the rest is unexplained. A total of 60,000 to 90,000 clones appear in this sample, 95% of them only once. Approximately 0.26% of the sample goes to the ten largest clones. The specimen sequenced was T cells isolated from PBMCs. The receptor was isolated from a human donor in good health.

The nucleotide sequence is TGCAGCTGTGGAGGGGATACGCAGTATTTT. Translated, this gives CSCGGDTQYF. The sequence links TRBV29-1 to TRBJ2-3; the best D guess is TRBD2, with 6 bases matching. The junction shows trimming of 8 bases on V and 6 bases on J, plus 9 bases between the germline ends. The CDR3 goes from the cysteine to the phenylalanine over 10 residues. Just CDR3 DNA is preserved here, 30 bases in frame from base 1. For CDR1 and CDR2, the germline V gene lists SQVTM and ANQGSEA.